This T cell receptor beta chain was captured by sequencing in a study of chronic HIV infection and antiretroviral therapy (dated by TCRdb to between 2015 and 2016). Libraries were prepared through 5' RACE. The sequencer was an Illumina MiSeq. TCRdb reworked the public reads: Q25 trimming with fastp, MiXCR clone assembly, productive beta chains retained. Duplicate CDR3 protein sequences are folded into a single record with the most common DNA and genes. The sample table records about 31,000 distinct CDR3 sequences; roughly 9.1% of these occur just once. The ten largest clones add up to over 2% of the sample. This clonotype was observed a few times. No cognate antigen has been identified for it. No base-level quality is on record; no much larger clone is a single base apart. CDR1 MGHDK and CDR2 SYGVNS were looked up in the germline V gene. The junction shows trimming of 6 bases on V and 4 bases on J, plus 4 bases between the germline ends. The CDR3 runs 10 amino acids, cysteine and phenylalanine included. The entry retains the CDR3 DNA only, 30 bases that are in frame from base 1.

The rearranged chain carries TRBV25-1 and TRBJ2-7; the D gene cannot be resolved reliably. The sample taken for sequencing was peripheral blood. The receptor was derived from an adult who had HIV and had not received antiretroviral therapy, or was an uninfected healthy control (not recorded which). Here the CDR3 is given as CASRGYEQYF. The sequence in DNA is TGTGCCAGCAGGGGGTACGAGCAGTACTTC.